This TCR beta chain comes out of a study of blood T cell repertoires in COVID-19. Study-level information: Both acute and convalescent COVID-19 samples were obtained from the United States, Italy and Spain. T cells, B-cell-depleted T cells, or PBMCs provided the cDNA or gDNA that served as material.

Enrollees, about 18 to 90 years old, lived in fewer than 25 US areas. The table lists this clone with a count of one. Using immunoSEQ multiplex PCR, the repertoire was profiled, and TCRdb retains in-frame clones only, with some absent. The sample has 150,000 to 200,000 clones, around three quarters seen once. Sequencing was done on a sample of PBMCs or T cells enriched from blood (not recorded which). The TCR originated in a woman aged 45-59 years with acute COVID-19.

The CDR3 sequence is CAISEPRGIQETQYF. CDR3 bases: TGTGCCATCAGCGAACCCCGGGGGATCCAAGAGACCCAGTACTTC. The chain has TRBV10-3 and TRBJ2-5; D may be TRBD2 (6 bases). V lost 6 bases and J 1 base, leaving 15 bases between the germline ends. The CDR3 covers 15 residues. Looked up from germline, CDR1 is ENHRY and CDR2 is SYGVKD.